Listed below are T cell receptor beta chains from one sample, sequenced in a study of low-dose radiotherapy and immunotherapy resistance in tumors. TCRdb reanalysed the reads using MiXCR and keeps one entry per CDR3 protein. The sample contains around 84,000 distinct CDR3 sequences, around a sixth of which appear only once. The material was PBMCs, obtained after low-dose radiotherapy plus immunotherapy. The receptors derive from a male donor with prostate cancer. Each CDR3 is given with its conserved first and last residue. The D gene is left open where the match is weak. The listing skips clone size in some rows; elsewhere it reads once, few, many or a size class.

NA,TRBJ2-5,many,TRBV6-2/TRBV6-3,TGTGCCAGCAGTTACGAGGCAGTTGGGACCCAGTACTTC,CASSYEAVGTQYF
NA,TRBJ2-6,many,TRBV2,TGTGCCAGCAGTGAAAACAGGGTCTCTGGGGCCAACGTCCTGACTTTC,CASSENRVSGANVLTF
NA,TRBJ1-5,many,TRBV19,TGTGCCAGTATCTCTTTAGGAGGGCACGATCAGCCCCAGCATTTT,CASISLGGHDQPQHF
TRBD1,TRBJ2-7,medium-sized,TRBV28,TGTGCCAGCAGTTCCTGGACAGGGTACTCCTACGAGCAGTACTTC,CASSSWTGYSYEQYF
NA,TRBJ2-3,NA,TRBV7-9,TGTGCCAGCAGCTTCTCGGTTAGCACAGATACGCAGTATTTT,CASSFSVSTDTQYF
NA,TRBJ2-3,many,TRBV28,TGTGCCAGCAGTTTACCTAGCAGCACAGATACGCAGTATTTT,CASSLPSSTDTQYF
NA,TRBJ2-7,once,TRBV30,TGTGCCAGTAATACTACTCCAGAACGGGAGCAGTACTTC,CASNTTPEREQYF
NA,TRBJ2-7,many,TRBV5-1,TGTGCCAGCAGTTTGGGGGACACAGGGTATTTGGAGCAGTACTTC,CASSLGDTGYLEQYF
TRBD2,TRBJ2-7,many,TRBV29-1,TGCAGCGTCCGACTCGGGGGGGGGCCCGAGCAGTACTTC,CSVRLGGGPEQYF
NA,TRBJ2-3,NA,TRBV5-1,TGCGCCAGCAGCACATCGGGGGATACGCAGTATTTT,CASSTSGDTQYF
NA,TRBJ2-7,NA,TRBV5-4,TGTGCCAGCAGCTTGGGGACGTCATCAATCTACGAGCAGTACTTC,CASSLGTSSIYEQYF
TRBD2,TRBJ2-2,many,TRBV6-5,TGTGCCACAGGGGGACTAGCGGGAGGGCCTTCGGGCACCGGGGAGCTGTTTTTT,CATGGLAGGPSGTGELFF
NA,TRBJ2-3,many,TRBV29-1,TGCAGCGTTGTCCTCTTGCTACCCCCAGCCCCAGATACGCAGTATTTT,CSVVLLLPPAPDTQYF
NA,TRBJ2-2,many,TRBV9,TGTGCCAGCAGCGAGACGGTGAACACCGGGGAGCTGTTTTTT,CASSETVNTGELFF
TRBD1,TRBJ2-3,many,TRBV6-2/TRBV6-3,TGTGCCAGCAGAGACAGGGGCGTCCTTTTGGATACGCAGTATTTT,CASRDRGVLLDTQYF
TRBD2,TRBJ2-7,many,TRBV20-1,TGCAGTGCTGGAGGGACTAGCGGGAGCCTGCACGAGCAGTACTTC,CSAGGTSGSLHEQYF
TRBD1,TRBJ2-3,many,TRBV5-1,TGCGCCAGCAGCTGGACAGGGGACACTGATACGCAGTATTTT,CASSWTGDTDTQYF
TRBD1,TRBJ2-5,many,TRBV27,TGTGCCAGCAGTCCGCTAACGGGACAGGGAGAGACCCAGTACTTC,CASSPLTGQGETQYF
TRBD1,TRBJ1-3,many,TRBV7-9,TGTGCCAGCTTGGAGCAGGGGGTTTTAAACACCATATATTTT,CASLEQGVLNTIYF